This is a list of T cell receptor beta chains from one sample in a study of CD8 T cells in Susac syndrome. TCRdb re-called the immunoSEQ multiplex PCR reads through MiXCR, storing one row per CDR3 protein. The data show roughly 110,000 distinct CDR3 sequences, 94% seen once. The specimen was CD8+ T cells from PBMCs. Source of these receptors: a human donor with Susac syndrome. Each CDR3 is given with its conserved first and last residue. A D gene is named only where the DNA matches it firmly.

CDR3nt	CDR3aa	d_gene	j_gene	v_gene
TGCGCCAGCAGTCAACCTGGGCGGACTAGCGGGGGCCAATCAATAAACCAAGAGACCCAGTACTTC	CASSQPGRTSGGQSINQETQYF	TRBD2	TRBJ2-5	TRBV23-1
TGTGCCAGCAGCCCTCCCGGGACGGATGGGGAGACCCAGTACTTC	CASSPPGTDGETQYF	.	TRBJ2-5	TRBV7-9
TGTGCCAGCAGCCCTCTCGGGGCAGCCTACAATGAGCAGTTCTTC	CASSPLGAAYNEQFF	.	TRBJ2-1	TRBV7-3
TGTGCCAGCAGTGGGGCGGGAGGGCTCTGGTATGGCTACACCTTC	CASSGAGGLWYGYTF	.	TRBJ1-2	TRBV25-1
TGTGCCAGCAGGTGGAACAGGGACACTGAAGCTTTCTTT	CASRWNRDTEAFF	.	TRBJ1-1	TRBV2
TGTGCCAGCAGTTCGACTACTCCACATACGCAGTATTTT	CASSSTTPHTQYF	.	TRBJ2-3	TRBV12-3/TRBV12-4
TGCAGTGCTAGCTCGGGTCTCCGGGCCGGGGAGCTGTTTTTT	CSASSGLRAGELFF	.	TRBJ2-2	TRBV20-1
TGCAGTGCCTCCTCCGGGACAGGGAACCCCACTTCCGAGCAGTACTTC	CSASSGTGNPTSEQYF	TRBD1	TRBJ2-7	TRBV20-1
TGTGCCAGCAGTTCGTACCCTACAAGTTATAGCAATCAGCCCCAGCATTTT	CASSSYPTSYSNQPQHF	.	TRBJ1-5	TRBV12-3/TRBV12-4
TGTGCCAGCAGCTTGGAGGGACACGAGGGAGATTCACCCCTCCACTTT	CASSLEGHEGDSPLHF	.	TRBJ1-6	TRBV7-9
TGTGCCAGCAGCTTACCGGGACAGGGGTACACTGAAGCTTTCTTT	CASSLPGQGYTEAFF	TRBD1	TRBJ1-1	TRBV7-9
TGCAGTGCCGCACAGGGTTTGAACACTGAAGCTTTCTTT	CSAAQGLNTEAFF	.	TRBJ1-1	TRBV20-1
TGCGCCAGCAGCCGGGGGACAGGGGACGAGCAGTACTTC	CASSRGTGDEQYF	TRBD1	TRBJ2-7	TRBV4-3
TGTGCCAGCAAAAAACCGGGACAGATCTATGGCTACACCTTC	CASKKPGQIYGYTF	TRBD1	TRBJ1-2	TRBV27
TGCAGTGCTAGAGAATGGGGGCAAGAGACCCAGTACTTC	CSAREWGQETQYF	.	TRBJ2-5	TRBV20-1
TGTGCCAGCAGCGCCTCAGGGAATGTTCCTGAAGCTTTCTTT	CASSASGNVPEAFF	.	TRBJ1-1	TRBV2
TGCGCCAGCAAAGGACTGCACACAGATACGCAGTATTTT	CASKGLHTDTQYF	.	TRBJ2-3	TRBV5-1
TGTGCCAGCAGCCTAGAGGGGTGGACGGAGAACACTGAAGCTTTCTTT	CASSLEGWTENTEAFF	.	TRBJ1-1	TRBV5-5
TGTGCCAGCAGCTTAGCGCGGGGGGGCCGCAATGAGCAGTTCTTC	CASSLARGGRNEQFF	TRBD2	TRBJ2-1	TRBV7-8
TGTGCCAGCAGAGGCAGGGGGGACTATGGCTACACCTTC	CASRGRGDYGYTF	TRBD1	TRBJ1-2	TRBV12-3/TRBV12-4